The source of this TCR beta chain is a study of OX40 agonist ivuxolimab in advanced cancers. Study-wide context: Patients were treated with intravenous ivuxolimab, dosed at 0.01 to 10 mg/kg and infused every 2 weeks. Partial responses occurred in Three dose-escalation patients, one with hepatocellular carcinoma and two with cutaneous melanoma.

As to this clone: A junction boundary mismatches the germline segment, possibly from a read error.

TCRdb's table, derived via immunoSEQ multiplex PCR, lists solely in-frame clones and lacks some. The sample contains about 79,000 clones, 80% to 95% of which appear only once. Germline-derived CDR1 and CDR2 are SNHLY and FYNNEI. This CDR3 contains 15 residues. The source is an adult with an advanced solid tumor such as melanoma, head and neck, liver or kidney cancer. Sequencing used CD4+ or CD8+ T cells sorted from blood, obtained in a trial of the OX40 agonist ivuxolimab. The chain carries TRBV2 and TRBJ2-7; no clear D. The CDR3, as DNA: TGTGCCAGCAGGGAAGGCACCACAGAACTCTACGAGCAGTACTTC. Translated, it gives CASREGTTELYEQYF.